This T cell receptor beta chain was identified during a study of CD4+ T cells in melanoma. Regarding the study as a whole: Reportedly, melanoma neoantigen-specific CD4+ T cells showed varied differentiation states. A reported correlation linked neoantigen-specific CD4+ T cells to CD8+, macrophage and B cell function.

With regard to this clone: Its cognate antigen is unknown.

Germline V lookup: CDR1 SGHTS, CDR2 YDEGEE. The CDR3 has 17 residues. V shed 2 bases, J shed 3 bases, and the junction held 11 bases outside the gene matches. Sequencing was performed with immunoSEQ multiplex PCR; in TCRdb, only in-frame clones are kept and a portion is missing. The table shows approximately 9,900 clones, with around 70% occurring only once. The receptor's source is a human donor with melanoma. The rearrangement links TRBV5-8 to TRBJ1-5; 7 bases are a match to TRBD1. Sequencing was done on a sample of cells from a culture (not recorded whether cultured in vitro). The CDR3 DNA reads TGTGCCAGCAGCTTTTACATGTGGCAGGGGGTCAATCAGCCCCAGCATTTT. As protein: CASSFYMWQGVNQPQHF.